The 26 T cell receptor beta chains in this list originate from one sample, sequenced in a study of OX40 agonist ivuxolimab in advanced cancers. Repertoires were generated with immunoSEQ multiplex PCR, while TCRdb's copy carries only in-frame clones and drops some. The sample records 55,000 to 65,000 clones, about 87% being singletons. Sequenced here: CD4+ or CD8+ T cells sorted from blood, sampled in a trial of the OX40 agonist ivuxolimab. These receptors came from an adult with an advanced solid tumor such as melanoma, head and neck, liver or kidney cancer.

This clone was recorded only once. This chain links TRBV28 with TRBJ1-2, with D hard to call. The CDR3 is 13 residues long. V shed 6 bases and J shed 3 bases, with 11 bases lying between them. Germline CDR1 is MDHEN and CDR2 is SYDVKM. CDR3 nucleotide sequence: TGTGCCAGCAGCACACAGAGCCACTATGGCTACACCTTC. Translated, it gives CASSTQSHYGYTF.

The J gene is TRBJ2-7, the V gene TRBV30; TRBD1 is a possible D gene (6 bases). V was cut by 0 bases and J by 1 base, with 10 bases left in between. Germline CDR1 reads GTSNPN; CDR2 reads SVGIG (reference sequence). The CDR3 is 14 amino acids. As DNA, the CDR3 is TGTGCCTGGAGTGTGTGGGACATATCCTACGAGCAGTACTTC. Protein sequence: CAWSVWDISYEQYF.

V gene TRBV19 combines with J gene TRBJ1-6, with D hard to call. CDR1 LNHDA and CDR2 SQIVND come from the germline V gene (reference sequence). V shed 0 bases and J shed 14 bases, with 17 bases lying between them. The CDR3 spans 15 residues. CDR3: CASSIDRVVPGTLHF. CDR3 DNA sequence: TGTGCCAGTAGTATAGATCGAGTGGTACCGGGGACCCTCCACTTT.

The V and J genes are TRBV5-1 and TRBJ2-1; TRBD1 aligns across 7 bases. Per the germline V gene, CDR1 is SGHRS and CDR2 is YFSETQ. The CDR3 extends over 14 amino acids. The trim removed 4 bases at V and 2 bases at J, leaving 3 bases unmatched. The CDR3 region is CASSVDRPYNEQFF. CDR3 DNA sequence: TGCGCCAGCAGCGTGGACAGGCCCTACAATGAGCAGTTCTTC.

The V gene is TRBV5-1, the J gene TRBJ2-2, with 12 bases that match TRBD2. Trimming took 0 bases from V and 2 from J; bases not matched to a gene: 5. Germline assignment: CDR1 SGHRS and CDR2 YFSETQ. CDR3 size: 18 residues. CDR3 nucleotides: TGCGCCAGCAGCTTGGCCTCGGGACTAGCGGGCAACACCGGGGAGCTGTTTTTT. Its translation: CASSLASGLAGNTGELFF. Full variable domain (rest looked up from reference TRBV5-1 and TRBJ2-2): KAGVTQTPRYLIKTRGQQVTLSCSPISGHRSVSWYQQTPGQGLQFLFEYFSETQRNKGNFPGRFSGRQFSNSRSEMNVSTLELGDSALYLCASSLASGLAGNTGELFFGEGSRLTVL.

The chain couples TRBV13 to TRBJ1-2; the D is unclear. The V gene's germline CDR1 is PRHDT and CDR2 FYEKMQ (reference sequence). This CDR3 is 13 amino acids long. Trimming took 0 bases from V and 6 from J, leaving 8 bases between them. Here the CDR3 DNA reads TGTGCCAGCAGCTTAGGATTTCGTGATGGCTACACCTTC. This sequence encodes CASSLGFRDGYTF.

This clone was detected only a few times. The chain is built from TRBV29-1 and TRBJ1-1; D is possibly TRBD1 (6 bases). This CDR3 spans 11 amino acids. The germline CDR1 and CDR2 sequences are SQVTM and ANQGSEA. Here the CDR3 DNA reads TGCACGGGGGGGGGCTTAGGTGAAGCTTTCTTT. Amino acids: CTGGGLGEAFF.

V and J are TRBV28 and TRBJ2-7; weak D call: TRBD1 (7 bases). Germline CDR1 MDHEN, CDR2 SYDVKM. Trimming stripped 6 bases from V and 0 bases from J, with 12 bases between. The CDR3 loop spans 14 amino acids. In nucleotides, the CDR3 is TGTGCCAGCAGGCGGGACAGAAACTCCTACGAGCAGTACTTC. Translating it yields CASRRDRNSYEQYF.

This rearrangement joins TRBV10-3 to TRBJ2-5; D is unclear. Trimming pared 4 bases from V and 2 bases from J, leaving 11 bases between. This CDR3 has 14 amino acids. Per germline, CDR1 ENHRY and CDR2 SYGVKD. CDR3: CAISVGGIQETQYF. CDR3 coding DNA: TGTGCCATCAGTGTCGGTGGTATACAAGAGACCCAGTACTTC.

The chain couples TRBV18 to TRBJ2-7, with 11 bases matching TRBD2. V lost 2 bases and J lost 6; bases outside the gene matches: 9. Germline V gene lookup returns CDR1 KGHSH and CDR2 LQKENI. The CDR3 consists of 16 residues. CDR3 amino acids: CASSPETSGIGGEQYF. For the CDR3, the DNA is TGTGCCAGCTCACCAGAGACTAGCGGGATAGGGGGCGAGCAGTACTTC.

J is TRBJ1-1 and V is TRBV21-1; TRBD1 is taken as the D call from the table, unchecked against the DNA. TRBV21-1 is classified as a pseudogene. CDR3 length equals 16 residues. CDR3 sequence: CASRYKIYTIRTEAFF. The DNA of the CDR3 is TGTGCCAGCAGATATAAAATATACACAATTCGCACTGAAGCTTTCTTT.

Here the CDR3 reads CASSVDRGNEQFF. DNA for the CDR3: TGTGCCAGCAGTGTAGACAGGGGGAACGAGCAGTTCTTC. V usage is TRBV2 and J usage is TRBJ2-1, with TRBD1 identical over 9 bases. Unmatched junction bases numbered 5, after V lost 4 bases and J lost 10 bases. The V gene's germline CDR1 is SNHLY and CDR2 FYNNEI. CDR3 length: 13 residues. Full variable domain (outside the CDR3, taken from reference TRBV2 and TRBJ2-1): EPEVTQTPSHQVTQMGQEVILRCVPISNHLYFYWYRQILGQKVEFLVSFYNNEISEKSEIFDDQFSVERPDGSNFTLKIRSTKLEDSAMYFCASSVDRGNEQFFGPGTRLTVL.

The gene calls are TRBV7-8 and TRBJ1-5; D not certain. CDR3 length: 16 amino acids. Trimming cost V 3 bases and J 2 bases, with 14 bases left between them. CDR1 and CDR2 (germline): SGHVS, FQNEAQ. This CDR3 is CASSLARGAGNQPQHF. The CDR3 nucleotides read TGTGCCAGCAGCTTGGCCCGTGGAGCGGGCAATCAGCCCCAGCATTTT.

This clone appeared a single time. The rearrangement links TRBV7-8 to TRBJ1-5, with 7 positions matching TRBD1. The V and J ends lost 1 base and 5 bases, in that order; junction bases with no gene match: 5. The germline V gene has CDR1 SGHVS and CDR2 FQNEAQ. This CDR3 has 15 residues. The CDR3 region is CASSLDRQGYQPQHF. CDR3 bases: TGTGCCAGCAGCTTAGACCGACAGGGTTATCAGCCCCAGCATTTT.

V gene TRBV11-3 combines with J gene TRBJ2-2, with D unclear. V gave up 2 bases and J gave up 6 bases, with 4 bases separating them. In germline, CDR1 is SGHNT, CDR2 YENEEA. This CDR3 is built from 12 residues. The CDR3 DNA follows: TGTGCCAGCAGCTTAAATTCCGGGGAGCTGTTTTTT. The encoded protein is CASSLNSGELFF.

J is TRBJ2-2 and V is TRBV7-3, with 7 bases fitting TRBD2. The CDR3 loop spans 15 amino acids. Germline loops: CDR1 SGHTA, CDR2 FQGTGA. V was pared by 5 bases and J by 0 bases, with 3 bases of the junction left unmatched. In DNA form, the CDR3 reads TGTGCCAGCAGCCCAAGCGGGGCGAACACCGGGGAGCTGTTTTTT. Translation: CASSPSGANTGELFF.

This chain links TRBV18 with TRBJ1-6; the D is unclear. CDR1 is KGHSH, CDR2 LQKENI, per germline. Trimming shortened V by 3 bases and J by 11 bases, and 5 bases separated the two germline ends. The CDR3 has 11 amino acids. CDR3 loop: CASSPLAPLHF. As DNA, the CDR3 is TGTGCCAGCTCACCTCTGGCACCCCTCCACTTT.

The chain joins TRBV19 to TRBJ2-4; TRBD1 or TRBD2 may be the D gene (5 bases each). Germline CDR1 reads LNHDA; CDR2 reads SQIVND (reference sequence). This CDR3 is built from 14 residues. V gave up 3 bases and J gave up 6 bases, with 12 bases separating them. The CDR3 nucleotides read TGTGCCAGTAGTATTAGGGGACGAGGAAACATTCAGTACTTC. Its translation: CASSIRGRGNIQYF.

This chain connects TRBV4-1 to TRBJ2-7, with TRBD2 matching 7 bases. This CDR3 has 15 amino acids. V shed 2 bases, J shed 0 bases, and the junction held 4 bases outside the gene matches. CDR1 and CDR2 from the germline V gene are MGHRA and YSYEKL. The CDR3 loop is CASSQSSGDSYEQYF. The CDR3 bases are TGCGCCAGCAGCCAATCCAGCGGGGACTCCTACGAGCAGTACTTC.

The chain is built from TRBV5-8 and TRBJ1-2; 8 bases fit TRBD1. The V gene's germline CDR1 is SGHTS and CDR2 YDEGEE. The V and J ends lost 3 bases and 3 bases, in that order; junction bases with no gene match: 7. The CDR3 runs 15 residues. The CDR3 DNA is TGTGCCAGCAGCTCCCTGACAGGGGCCCACTATGGCTACACCTTC. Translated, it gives CASSSLTGAHYGYTF. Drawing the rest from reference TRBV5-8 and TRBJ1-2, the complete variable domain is EAGVTQSPTHLIKTRGQQATLRCSPISGHTSVYWYQQALGLGLQFLLWYDEGEERNRGNFPPRFSGRQFPNYSSELNVNALELEDSALYLCASSSLTGAHYGYTFGSGTRLTVV.

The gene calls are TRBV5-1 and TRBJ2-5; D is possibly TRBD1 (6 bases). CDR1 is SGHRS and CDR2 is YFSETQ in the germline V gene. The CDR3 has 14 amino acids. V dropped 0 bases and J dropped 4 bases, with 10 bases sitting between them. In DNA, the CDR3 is TGCGCCAGCAGCTTGGGCCAGGGGAGAGAGACCCAGTACTTC. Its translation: CASSLGQGRETQYF.

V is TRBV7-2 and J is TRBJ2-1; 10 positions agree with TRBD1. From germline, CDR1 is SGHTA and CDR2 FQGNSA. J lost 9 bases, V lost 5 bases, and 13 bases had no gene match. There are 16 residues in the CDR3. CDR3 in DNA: TGTGCCAGCAGCCCCGGGGTTGACAGGGGGCGCAGTGAGCAGTTCTTC. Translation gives CASSPGVDRGRSEQFF.

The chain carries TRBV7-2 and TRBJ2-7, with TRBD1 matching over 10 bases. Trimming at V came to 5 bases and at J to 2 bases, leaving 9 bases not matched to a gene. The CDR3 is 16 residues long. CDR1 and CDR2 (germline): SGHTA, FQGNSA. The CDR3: CASSPGAGTGAYEQYF. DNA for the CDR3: TGTGCCAGCAGCCCCGGCGCCGGGACAGGGGCCTACGAGCAGTACTTC. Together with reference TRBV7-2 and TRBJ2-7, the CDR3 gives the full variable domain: GAGVSQSPSNKVTEKGKDVELRCDPISGHTALYWYRQSLGQGLEFLIYFQGNSAPDKSGLPSDRFSAERTGGSVSTLTIQRTQQEDSAVYLCASSPGAGTGAYEQYFGPGTRLTVT.

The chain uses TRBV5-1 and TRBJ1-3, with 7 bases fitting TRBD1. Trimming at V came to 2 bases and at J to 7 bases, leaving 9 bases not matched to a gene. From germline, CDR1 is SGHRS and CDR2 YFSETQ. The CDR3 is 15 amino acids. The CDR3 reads CASSFDGTASNTIYF. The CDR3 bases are TGCGCCAGCAGCTTTGACGGGACAGCTAGCAACACCATATATTTT.

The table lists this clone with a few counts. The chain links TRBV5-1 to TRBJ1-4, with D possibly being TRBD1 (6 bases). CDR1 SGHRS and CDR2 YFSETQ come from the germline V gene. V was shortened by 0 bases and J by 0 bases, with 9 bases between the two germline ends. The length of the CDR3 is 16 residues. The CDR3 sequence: CASSLAGTTTNEKLFF. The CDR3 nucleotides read TGCGCCAGCAGCTTGGCGGGGACAACAACTAATGAAAAACTGTTTTTT.

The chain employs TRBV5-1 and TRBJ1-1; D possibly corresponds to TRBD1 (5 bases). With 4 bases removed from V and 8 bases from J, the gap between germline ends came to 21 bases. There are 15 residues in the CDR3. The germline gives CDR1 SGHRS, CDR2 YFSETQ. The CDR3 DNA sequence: TGCGCCAGCAGCCTTGGAACCGGGACCGGTATCGAAGCTTTCTTT. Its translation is CASSLGTGTGIEAFF.